The present TCR beta chain was sequenced within a study of beta chain features in type 1 diabetes. Study-level information: There was similarity between patients and healthy donors in age, gender and cell yields. General study findings and limits: HLA influence on TCRB rearrangement stayed unresolved here. Moderate but significant shortening of TCRB CDR3s was recorded in all four CD4+ subsets from Type 1 diabetes patients.

Germline V gene sequence: CDR1 GTSNPN, CDR2 SVGIG (reference sequence). The CDR3 covers 14 residues. Trimming cost V 0 bases and J 1 base, with 9 bases left between them. Every isolated RNA sample was fully reverse transcribed, so sequencing captured expressed TCRB transcripts. The average read count of naive, central memory and regulatory T cell samples was about 3.57 million. Measured with immunoSEQ multiplex PCR; TCRdb has only the in-frame clones, and not every one. The table lists 150,000 to 200,000 clones, roughly 63% of them singletons, with roughly 0.089% in the top ten. This clone was counted only a few times. Its antigen remains unidentified.

This rearrangement joins TRBV30 to TRBJ2-5; D not resolved. The material sequenced was naive CD4+ T cells from blood. This TCR derives from a man between 25 and 39 years old with type 1 diabetes. In nucleotides, the CDR3 is TGTGCCTGGAGTGTACAACTCCCCCAAGAGACCCAGTACTTC. Protein product: CAWSVQLPQETQYF.